The 4 T cell receptor beta chains in this list originate from one sample, sequenced in a study of monozygotic twins with inflammatory bowel disease. Reanalyzing the 5' RACE reads, TCRdb keeps one entry per CDR3 protein, without DNA. The sample table includes 330,000 or so distinct CDR3 sequences. Sequencing used blood. The receptor source for this set is a human donor with ulcerative colitis or Crohn's disease, or a healthy co-twin of an affected twin (not recorded which).

The chain links TRBV5-5 to TRBJ2-3; absent DNA, TCRdb's TRBD1 call cannot be checked. In germline, CDR1 is SGHKS, CDR2 YYEKEE (reference sequence). The CDR3 contains 16 residues. The CDR3 protein is CASSHWGTYYTDTQYF. The variable domain in full, completed from reference TRBV5-5 and TRBJ2-3, reads DAGVTQSPTHLIKTRGQQVTLRCSPISGHKSVSWYQQVLGQGPQFIFQYYEKEERGRGNFPDRFSARQFPNYSSELNVNALLLGDSALYLCASSHWGTYYTDTQYFGPGTRLTVL.

The rearrangement joins TRBV20-1 to TRBJ2-3. The CDR3 covers 14 residues. Germline V gives CDR1 DFQATT, CDR2 SNEGSKA (reference sequence). CDR3 protein: CSARGSYYTDTQYF.

CDR3 loop: CASSFGTGGLLAKNIQYF. This chain links TRBV5-6 with TRBJ2-4; the D call of TRBD1 rests on TCRdb alone, since no DNA is present to check it. The CDR3 has 18 residues. CDR1 is SGHDT and CDR2 is YYEEEE in the germline V gene.

The chain couples TRBV12-3 or TRBV12-4 to TRBJ1-2. This CDR3 has 13 residues. The CDR3 reads CASSLSGVEGYTF.